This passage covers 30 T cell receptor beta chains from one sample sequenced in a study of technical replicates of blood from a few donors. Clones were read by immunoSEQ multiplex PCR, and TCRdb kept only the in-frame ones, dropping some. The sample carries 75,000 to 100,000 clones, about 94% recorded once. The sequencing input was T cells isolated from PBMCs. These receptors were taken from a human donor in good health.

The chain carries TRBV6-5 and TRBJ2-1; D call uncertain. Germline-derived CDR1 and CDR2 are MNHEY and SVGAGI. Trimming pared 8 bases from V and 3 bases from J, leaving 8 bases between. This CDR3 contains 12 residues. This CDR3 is CASLTIYNEQFF. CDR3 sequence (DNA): TGTGCCAGCCTTACAATCTACAATGAGCAGTTCTTC.

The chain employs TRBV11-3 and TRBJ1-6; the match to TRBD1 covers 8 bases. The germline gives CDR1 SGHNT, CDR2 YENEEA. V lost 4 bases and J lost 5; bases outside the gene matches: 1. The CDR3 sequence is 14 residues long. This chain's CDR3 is CASSWGQDNSPLHF. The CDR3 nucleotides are TGTGCCAGCAGCTGGGGACAGGATAATTCACCCCTCCACTTT.

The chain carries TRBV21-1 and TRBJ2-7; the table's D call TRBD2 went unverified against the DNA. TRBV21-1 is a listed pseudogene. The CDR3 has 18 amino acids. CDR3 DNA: TGTGCCAGCAGCAATCCATGTAGGAGGGGTCGTAGCTCCTACGAGCAGTACTTC. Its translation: CASSNPCRRGRSSYEQYF.

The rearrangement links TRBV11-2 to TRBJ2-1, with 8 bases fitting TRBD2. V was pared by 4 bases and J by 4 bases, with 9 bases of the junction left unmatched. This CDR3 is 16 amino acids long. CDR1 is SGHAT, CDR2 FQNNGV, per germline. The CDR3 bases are TGTGCCAGCAGCTACCCCCTCAGCGGGGGATACAATGAGCAGTTCTTC. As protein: CASSYPLSGGYNEQFF.

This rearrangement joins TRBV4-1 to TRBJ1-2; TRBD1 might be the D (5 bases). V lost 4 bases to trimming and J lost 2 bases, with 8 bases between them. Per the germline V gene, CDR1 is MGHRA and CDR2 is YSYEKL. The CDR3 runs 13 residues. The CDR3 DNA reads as TGCGCCAGCAGCCGGGCAGGGAACTATGGCTACACCTTC. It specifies CASSRAGNYGYTF.

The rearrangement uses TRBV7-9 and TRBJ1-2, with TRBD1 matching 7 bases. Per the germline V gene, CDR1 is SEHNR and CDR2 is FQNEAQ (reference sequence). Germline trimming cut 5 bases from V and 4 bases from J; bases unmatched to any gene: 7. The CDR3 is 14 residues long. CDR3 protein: CASSPRQGGYGYTF. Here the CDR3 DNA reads TGTGCCAGCAGCCCTCGACAGGGTGGCTATGGCTACACCTTC. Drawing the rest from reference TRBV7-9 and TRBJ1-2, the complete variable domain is DTGVSQNPRHKITKRGQNVTFRCDPISEHNRLYWYRQTLGQGPEFLTYFQNEAQLEKSRLLSDRFSAERPKGSFSTLEIQRTEQGDSAMYLCASSPRQGGYGYTFGSGTRLTVV.

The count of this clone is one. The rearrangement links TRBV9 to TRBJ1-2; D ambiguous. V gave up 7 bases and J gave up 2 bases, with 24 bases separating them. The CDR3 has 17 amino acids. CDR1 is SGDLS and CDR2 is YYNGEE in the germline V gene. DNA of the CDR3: TGTGCCAGCGAGGGTTTGACACGGCCGTATTCGAACTATGGCTACACCTTC. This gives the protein CASEGLTRPYSNYGYTF.

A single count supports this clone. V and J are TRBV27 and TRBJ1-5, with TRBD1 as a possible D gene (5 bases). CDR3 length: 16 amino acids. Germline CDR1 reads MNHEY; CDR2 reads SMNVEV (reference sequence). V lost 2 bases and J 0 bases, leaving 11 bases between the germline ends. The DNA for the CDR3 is TGTGCCAGCAGTTTAGGTGGGGCTTATAGCAATCAGCCCCAGCATTTT. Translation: CASSLGGAYSNQPQHF.

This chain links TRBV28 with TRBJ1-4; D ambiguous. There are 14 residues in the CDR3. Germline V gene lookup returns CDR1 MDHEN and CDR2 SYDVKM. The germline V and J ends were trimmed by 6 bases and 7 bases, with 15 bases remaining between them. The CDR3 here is CASSLHRPGEKLFF. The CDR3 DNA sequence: TGTGCCAGCAGCCTCCATAGACCAGGTGAAAAACTGTTTTTT.

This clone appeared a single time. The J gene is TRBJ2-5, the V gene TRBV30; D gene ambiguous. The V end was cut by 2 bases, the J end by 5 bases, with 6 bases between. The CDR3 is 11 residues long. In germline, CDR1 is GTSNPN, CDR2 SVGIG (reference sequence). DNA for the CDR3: TGTGCCTGGAGTCCCAGTGAGACCCAGTACTTC. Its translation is CAWSPSETQYF. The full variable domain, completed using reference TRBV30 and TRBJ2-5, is SQTIHQWPATLVQPVGSPLSLECTVEGTSNPNLYWYRQAAGRGLQLLFYSVGIGQISSEVPQNLSASRPQDRQFILSSKKLLLSDSGFYLCAWSPSETQYFGPGTRLLVL.

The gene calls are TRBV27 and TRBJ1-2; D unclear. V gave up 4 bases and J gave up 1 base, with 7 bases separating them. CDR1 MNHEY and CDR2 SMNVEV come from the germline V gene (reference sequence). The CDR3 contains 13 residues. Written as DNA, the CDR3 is TGTGCCAGCAGTTACATCAGTAACTATGGCTACACCTTC. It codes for CASSYISNYGYTF.

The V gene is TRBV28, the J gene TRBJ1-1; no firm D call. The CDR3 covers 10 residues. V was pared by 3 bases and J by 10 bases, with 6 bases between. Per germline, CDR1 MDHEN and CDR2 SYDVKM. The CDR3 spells CASSLSVAFF. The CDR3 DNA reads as TGTGCCAGCAGTTTGAGCGTAGCTTTCTTT.

The CDR3 loop is CASIKSGRPEVFF. The DNA of the CDR3 is TGTGCCAGTATAAAGAGCGGGAGGCCGGAAGTGTTCTTC. This chain joins TRBV6-1 and TRBJ2-1; 9 nucleotides match TRBD2. Looked up from germline, CDR1 is MNHNS and CDR2 is SASEGT. J was trimmed by 15 bases and V by 9 bases; bases with no gene match: 15. The CDR3 has 13 amino acids.

The CDR3 is CASSLRDRYNEQFF. As DNA, the CDR3 is TGTGCCAGCAGCTTGAGGGACAGATACAATGAGCAGTTCTTC. The rearrangement joins TRBV5-6 to TRBJ2-1; 7 nucleotides align to TRBD1. The V gene end was trimmed by 1 base and the J gene end by 4 bases; junction bases not matched to a gene: 2. Germline V gene data show CDR1 as SGHDT and CDR2 as YYEEEE. The CDR3 extends over 14 amino acids.

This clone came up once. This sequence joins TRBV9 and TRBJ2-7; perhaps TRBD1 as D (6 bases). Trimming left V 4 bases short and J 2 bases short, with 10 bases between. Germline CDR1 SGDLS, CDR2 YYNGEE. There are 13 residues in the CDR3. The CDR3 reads CASSPGHPYEQYF. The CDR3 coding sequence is TGTGCCAGCAGCCCGGGACACCCCTACGAGCAGTACTTC.

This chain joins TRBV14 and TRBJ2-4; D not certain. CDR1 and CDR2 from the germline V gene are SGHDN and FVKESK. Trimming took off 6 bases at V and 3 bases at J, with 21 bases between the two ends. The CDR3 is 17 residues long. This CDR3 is CASRPEVRCKGKNIQYF. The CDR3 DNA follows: TGTGCCAGCAGGCCCGAGGTTAGGTGTAAAGGCAAAAACATTCAGTACTTC.

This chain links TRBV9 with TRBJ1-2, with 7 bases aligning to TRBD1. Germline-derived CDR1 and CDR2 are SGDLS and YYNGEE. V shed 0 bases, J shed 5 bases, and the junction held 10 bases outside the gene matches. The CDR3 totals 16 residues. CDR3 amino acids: CASSVAMQGGFYGYTF. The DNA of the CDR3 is TGTGCCAGCAGCGTAGCTATGCAGGGGGGTTTTTATGGCTACACCTTC. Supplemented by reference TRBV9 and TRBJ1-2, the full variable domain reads DSGVTQTPKHLITATGQRVTLRCSPRSGDLSVYWYQQSLDQGLQFLIQYYNGEERAKGNILERFSAQQFPDLHSELNLSSLELGDSALYFCASSVAMQGGFYGYTFGSGTRLTVV.

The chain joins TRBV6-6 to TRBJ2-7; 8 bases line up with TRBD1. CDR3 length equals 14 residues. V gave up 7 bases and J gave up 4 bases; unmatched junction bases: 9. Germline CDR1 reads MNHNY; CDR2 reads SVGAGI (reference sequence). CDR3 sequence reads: CASKPGQVGYEQYF. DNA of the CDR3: TGTGCCAGCAAACCGGGACAGGTGGGATACGAGCAGTACTTC.

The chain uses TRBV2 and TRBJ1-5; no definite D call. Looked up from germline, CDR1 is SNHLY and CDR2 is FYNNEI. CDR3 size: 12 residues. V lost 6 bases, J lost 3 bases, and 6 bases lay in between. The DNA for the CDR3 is TGTGCCAGCAGACAGACCAATCAGCCCCAGCATTTT. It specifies CASRQTNQPQHF.

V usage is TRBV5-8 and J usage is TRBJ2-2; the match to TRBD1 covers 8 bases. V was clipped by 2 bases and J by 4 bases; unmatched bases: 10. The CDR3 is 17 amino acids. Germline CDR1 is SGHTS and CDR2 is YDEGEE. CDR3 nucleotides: TGTGCCAGCAGCTTACACCAGGGGGCGATTAGCACCGGGGAGCTGTTTTTT. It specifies CASSLHQGAISTGELFF.

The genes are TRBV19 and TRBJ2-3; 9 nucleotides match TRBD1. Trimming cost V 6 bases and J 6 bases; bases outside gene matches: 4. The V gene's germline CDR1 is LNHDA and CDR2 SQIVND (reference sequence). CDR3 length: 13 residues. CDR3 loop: CASRGDREDTQYF. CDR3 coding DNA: TGTGCCAGTAGAGGGGACAGGGAGGATACGCAGTATTTT.

CDR3 protein: CASSISGENIQYF. The CDR3 coding sequence is TGTGCCAGTAGTATCTCTGGAGAAAACATTCAGTACTTC. The chain recombines TRBV19 with TRBJ2-4; D not certain. CDR3 length: 13 amino acids. Trimming took 3 bases from V and 5 from J, leaving 8 bases between them. Germline lookup yields CDR1 LNHDA and CDR2 SQIVND (reference sequence).

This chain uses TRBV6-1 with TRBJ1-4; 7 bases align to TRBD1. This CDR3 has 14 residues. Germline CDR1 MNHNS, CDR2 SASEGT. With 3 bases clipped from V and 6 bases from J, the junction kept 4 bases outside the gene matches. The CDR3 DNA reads TGTGCCAGCAGTGAGAGGGGACAGTATGAAAAACTGTTTTTT. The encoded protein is CASSERGQYEKLFF.

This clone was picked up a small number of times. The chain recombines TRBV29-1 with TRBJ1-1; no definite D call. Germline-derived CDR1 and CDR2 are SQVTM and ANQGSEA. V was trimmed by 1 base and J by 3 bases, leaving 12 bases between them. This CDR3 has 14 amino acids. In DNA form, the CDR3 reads TGCAGCGTTGAAGGGAGGCCTTTGGACACTGAAGCTTTCTTT. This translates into CSVEGRPLDTEAFF. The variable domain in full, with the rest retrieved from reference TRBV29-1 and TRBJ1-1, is SAVISQKPSRDICQRGTSLTIQCQVDSQVTMMFWYRQQPGQSLTLIATANQGSEATYESGFVIDKFPISRPNLTFSTLTVSNMSPEDSSIYLCSVEGRPLDTEAFFGQGTRLTVV.

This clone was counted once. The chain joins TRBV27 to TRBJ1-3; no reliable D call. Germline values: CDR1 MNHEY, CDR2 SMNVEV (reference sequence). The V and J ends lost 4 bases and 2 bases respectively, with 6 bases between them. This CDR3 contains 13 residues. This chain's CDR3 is CASSWRAGNTIYF. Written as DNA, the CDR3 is TGTGCCAGCAGTTGGAGAGCTGGAAACACCATATATTTT.

The CDR3 protein is CASRELAGPPGELFF. Written as DNA, the CDR3 is TGTGCCAGCAGAGAACTAGCGGGTCCTCCCGGGGAGCTGTTTTTT. This rearrangement joins TRBV9 to TRBJ2-2; 9 bases are a match to TRBD2. The CDR3 consists of 15 residues. In germline, CDR1 is SGDLS, CDR2 YYNGEE. The trim removed 5 bases at V and 6 bases at J, leaving 8 bases unmatched.

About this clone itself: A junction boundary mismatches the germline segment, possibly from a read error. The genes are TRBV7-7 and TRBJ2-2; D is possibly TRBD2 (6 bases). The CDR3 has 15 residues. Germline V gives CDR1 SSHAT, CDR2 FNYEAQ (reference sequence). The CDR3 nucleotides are TGTGCTAGCAGCTCATTGGACGGAGGGTCCGGGGAGCTGTTTTTT. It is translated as CASSSLDGGSGELFF.

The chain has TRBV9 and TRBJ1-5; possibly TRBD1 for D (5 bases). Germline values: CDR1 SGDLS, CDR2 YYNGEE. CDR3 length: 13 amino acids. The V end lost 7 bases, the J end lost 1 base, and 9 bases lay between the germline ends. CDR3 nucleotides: TGTGCCAGCGGGGGGGAGAGCAATCAGCCCCAGCATTTT. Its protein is CASGGESNQPQHF.

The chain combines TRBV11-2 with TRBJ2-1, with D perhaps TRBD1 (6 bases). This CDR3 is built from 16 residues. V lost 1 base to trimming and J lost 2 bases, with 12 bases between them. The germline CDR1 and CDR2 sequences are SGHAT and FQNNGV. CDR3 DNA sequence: TGTGCCAGCAGCTTAGCTTTCGACAGGCCCTACAATGAGCAGTTCTTC. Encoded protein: CASSLAFDRPYNEQFF.

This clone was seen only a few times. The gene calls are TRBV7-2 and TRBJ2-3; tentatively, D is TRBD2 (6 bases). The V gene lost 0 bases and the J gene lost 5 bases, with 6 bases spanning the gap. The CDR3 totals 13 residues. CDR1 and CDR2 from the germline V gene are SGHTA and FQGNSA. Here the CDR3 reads CASSLAAGDTQYF. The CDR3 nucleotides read TGTGCCAGCAGCTTAGCAGCGGGAGATACGCAGTATTTT.